This T cell receptor beta chain was profiled in a study of CD8+ T cells in alopecia areata (dated by TCRdb to 2017 to 2018). For the wider study: Treated patients were enrolled in an open-label pilot trial of oral tofacitinib at 5 to 10 mg twice daily for moderate-to-severe alopecia areata. Tofacitinib was administered for 6 to 18 months, and 6 months of follow-up off drug were then conducted to assess delayed response and recurrence. In both human patients and the C3H/HeJ mouse model, the study applied high-throughput TCRbeta sequencing to look at T cell clonal expansion in alopecia areata. In humans, TCRbeta sequencing was performed on scalp tissue and on sorted CD4+ and CD8+ peripheral blood T cells from healthy controls and from patients with patchy or totalis/universalis alopecia areata. Biopsies were taken from tofacitinib-treated patients at baseline and at 4 and 24 weeks of treatment, and a later scalp biopsy was taken in several of the tofacitinib-treated patients. Scalp clonality was compared among normal scalp (n=4), patchy alopecia areata scalp (n=8), and alopecia totalis/universalis scalp (n=8). The RNA source kit depended on sample type: the PAXgene miRNA kit for fixed scalp, the miRNeasy kit for PBMCs, and the RNeasy kit for mouse skin. TCRbeta CDR3 regions were amplified by immunoSEQ multiplex PCR using 35 Vbeta forward and 13 Jbeta reverse primers.

Of note for this clone: The antigen it recognizes is unknown. Per-nucleotide qualities are absent, and no much larger clonotype sits a single base away.

Library preparation used the immunoSEQ multiplex PCR assay. For TCR sequencing, RNA was extracted from every sample and reverse transcribed into cDNA to serve as template. First-strand cDNA was synthesized using SuperScript III with a 2:1 mix of oligo-dT and random hexamers. A synthetic immune receptor repertoire was used to gauge amplification bias, and whatever bias remained was removed computationally. As for the original processing: Raw reads were preprocessed for error removal, and CDR3 was defined according to IMGT conventions as running from the conserved cysteine to phenylalanine. Clonality was computed as 1 minus the Shannon entropy, with the entropy normalized by log2 of the number of productive unique TCRs. Whether scalp clones were CD4 or CD8 was inferred by matching scalp TCRbeta sequences against CD4 and CD8 repertoires sorted from blood. The source is immuneACCESS, and TCRdb retained only in-frame sequences with V and J called. Part of the clones is not carried over; for the studies checked, unresolved V genes explain less than half of this, and the remainder is unexplained. D and trimming were read from the DNA, whereas the V and J calls and clone size are those reported in that table. The sample has approximately 91,000 clones on record, 35% to 50% of them singletons. Jointly, the top ten make up around 0.8% of the sample.

From alopecia areata patients, peripheral blood was collected along with lesional scalp punch biopsies. PBMCs were isolated by density centrifugation and stained for CD3, CD4 and CD8, and CD4+ and CD8+ T cells were sorted on a FACSAria. Study-wide conclusions, independent of this receptor: Compared with normal scalp, lesional scalp, particularly in alopecia totalis/universalis, had higher clonality and more expanded CD8+ clones, which suggests antigenic drive. Scalp TCR repertoire analysis is complicated because resident alphabeta T cells in normal human skin are also sequenced, whereas mouse skin is dominated by gammadelta T cells. Compared with mice, TCR sequences shared between patients were less clear, possibly partly because of HLA diversity across the patient population.

The CDR3 spans 14 residues, from the cysteine through the phenylalanine. The sequence is cut down to CDR3 DNA, 42 bases in frame from base 1. In the germline V gene, CDR1 corresponds to SQVTM and CDR2 to ANQGSEA. V is clipped by 7 bases and J by 4 bases, and the sequence between their germline boundaries is 17 bases long. Recombination joined TRBV29-1 with TRBJ1-3; the D gene is perhaps TRBD1, on 5 matching bases. This clonotype was sampled from a human donor with alopecia areata. Sequenced material: CD4+ T cells sorted from blood. The CDR3 region: CSGIGGPPGNTIYF. The DNA is as follows: TGCAGCGGGATCGGGGGTCCCCCAGGAAACACCATATATTTT.